These 29 T cell receptor beta chains share one sample of origin, sequenced in a study of blood T cell repertoires in COVID-19. The assay was immunoSEQ multiplex PCR, and TCRdb's table has in-frame clones only and misses some. The sample includes about 220,000 clones, around 84% of them seen just once. Input material: peripheral blood. The receptor source for this set is a woman in her sixties or seventies who had recovered from COVID-19.

The chain links TRBV3-1 (or the pseudogene TRBV3-2) to TRBJ1-6; 8 bases map to TRBD1. The CDR3 totals 16 residues. Unmatched junction bases numbered 1, after V lost 1 base and J lost 2 bases. Germline values: CDR1 LGHDT, CDR2 YNNKEL (reference sequence). CDR3 nucleotides: TGTGCCAGCAGCCAAGGGGGACAGGCCTATAATTCACCCCTCCACTTT. It yields the protein CASSQGGQAYNSPLHF.

The genes are TRBV4-2 and TRBJ2-5; 10 bases agree with TRBD2. J lost 3 bases, V lost 1 base, and 8 bases had no gene match. Germline-derived CDR1 and CDR2 are LGHNA and YNFKEQ. There are 17 residues in the CDR3. The CDR3 spells CASSQARSGGAEETQYF. The CDR3 DNA is TGTGCCAGCAGCCAAGCTAGGAGCGGGGGGGCCGAAGAGACCCAGTACTTC.

This chain uses TRBV7-9 with TRBJ1-6, with a weak D call TRBD1 (5 bases). The CDR3 is made up of 18 amino acids. Germline CDR1 and CDR2: SEHNR and FQNEAQ (reference sequence). The V end lost 1 base, the J end lost 0 bases, and 13 bases lay between the germline ends. The CDR3 sequence: CASSLDWDWSSYNSPLHF. The CDR3 DNA sequence: TGTGCCAGCAGCTTAGATTGGGACTGGAGCTCCTATAATTCACCCCTCCACTTT.

The J gene is TRBJ2-3, the V gene TRBV3-1 (or the pseudogene TRBV3-2); no clear D gene. The germline V gene has CDR1 LGHDT and CDR2 YNNKEL (reference sequence). The length of the CDR3 is 15 residues. V lost 5 bases and J 4 bases, leaving 16 bases between the germline ends. The CDR3 protein is CASSVAYLAPDTQYF. In nucleotides, the CDR3 is TGTGCCAGCAGCGTCGCTTATTTGGCCCCAGATACGCAGTATTTT.

The V gene is TRBV6-1, the J gene TRBJ1-5; no definite D call. The germline V and J ends were trimmed by 3 bases and 0 bases, with 9 bases remaining between them. The germline V gene has CDR1 MNHNS and CDR2 SASEGT. This CDR3 has 15 residues. In DNA form, the CDR3 reads TGTGCCAGCAGTGATGCGAGTTATAGCAATCAGCCCCAGCATTTT. This gives the protein CASSDASYSNQPQHF.

The genes are TRBV6-2 or TRBV6-3 and TRBJ1-1, with TRBD1 identical over 7 bases. Trimming removed 2 bases from V and 5 bases from J; junction bases left unmatched: 2. The germline gives CDR1 MNHEY, CDR2 SVGEGT. The CDR3 sequence is 13 residues long. DNA of the CDR3: TGTGCCAGCAGTTACCGACAGGGAACTGAAGCTTTCTTT. As protein: CASSYRQGTEAFF.

The chain combines TRBV5-1 with TRBJ1-2, with 7 nucleotides matching TRBD1. Trimming took 9 bases from V and 6 from J; bases not matched to a gene: 14. CDR1 and CDR2 from the germline V gene are SGHRS and YFSETQ. This CDR3 is built from 14 residues. For the CDR3, the DNA is TGCGCCACCAGGGGGGCGCAAGGAAAAGATGGCTACACCTTC. Translation gives CATRGAQGKDGYTF.

The J gene is TRBJ1-2, the V gene TRBV7-3; 7 bases are a match to TRBD1. Germline V CDR1 and CDR2: SGHTA, FQGTGA. Unmatched junction bases numbered 6, after V lost 5 bases and J lost 0 bases. CDR3 length equals 15 residues. The CDR3 sequence: CASSLDGQANYGYTF. The CDR3 coding sequence is TGTGCCAGCAGCCTTGATGGACAGGCTAACTATGGCTACACCTTC.

The V call is TRBV3-1 (or the pseudogene TRBV3-2), the J call TRBJ2-5; D might be TRBD2 (5 bases). This CDR3 region has 15 residues. V lost 7 bases and J 2 bases, leaving 17 bases between the germline ends. Germline V lookup: CDR1 LGHDT, CDR2 YNNKEL (reference sequence). For the CDR3, the DNA is TGTGCCAGCACCTCGTGGGGAGCGGCGCAAGAGACCCAGTACTTC. It specifies CASTSWGAAQETQYF.

As regards this clone: An end of the junction differs from the germline gene, which may be a read error. V is TRBV7-7 and J is TRBJ2-3, with D possibly matching TRBD1 (5 bases). Germline CDR1 is SSHAT and CDR2 is FNYEAQ (reference sequence). The CDR3 covers 14 residues. The CDR3 reads CASSWTPQADTQYF. Here the CDR3 DNA reads TGTGCTAGCAGCTGGACACCTCAGGCAGATACGCAGTATTTT.

The V gene is TRBV4-2, the J gene TRBJ1-2; D may be TRBD1 (6 bases). CDR1 and CDR2 (germline): LGHNA, YNFKEQ. V was pared by 0 bases and J by 2 bases, with 19 bases between. The CDR3 has 18 amino acids. The CDR3 DNA reads as TGTGCCAGCAGCCAAGATGGGGGCCTGGGACAAAGAAACTATGGCTACACCTTC. This encodes CASSQDGGLGQRNYGYTF.

This sequence joins TRBV7-3 and TRBJ2-3; TRBD2 matches at 10 bases. The V and J ends lost 5 bases and 6 bases, in that order; junction bases with no gene match: 11. Germline-derived CDR1 and CDR2 are SGHTA and FQGTGA. CDR3 length equals 16 residues. CDR3 nucleotides: TGTGCCAGCAGCCAAGTGCCCGGGACTAGCGTCGATACGCAGTATTTT. Amino acids: CASSQVPGTSVDTQYF. Complete variable domain (other parts from reference TRBV7-3 and TRBJ2-3): GAGVSQTPSNKVTEKGKYVELRCDPISGHTALYWYRQSLGQGPEFLIYFQGTGAADDSGLPNDRFFAVRPEGSVSTLKIQRTERGDSAVYLCASSQVPGTSVDTQYFGPGTRLTVL.

This clone occurred once. This sequence joins TRBV18 and TRBJ1-1, with D unresolved. This CDR3 is built from 15 residues. Trimming cost V 1 base and J 3 bases, with 12 bases left between them. Looked up from germline, CDR1 is KGHSH and CDR2 is LQKENI. The CDR3 DNA sequence: TGTGCCAGCTCACCACGGAAGGGAGACGACACTGAAGCTTTCTTT. Protein: CASSPRKGDDTEAFF.

This clone is a singleton in its sample. The rearrangement links TRBV5-4 to TRBJ2-1; D is uncertain. The CDR3 is 14 residues long. V was cut by 1 base and J by 5 bases, with 10 bases left in between. Germline V lookup: CDR1 SGHNT, CDR2 YYREEE (reference sequence). The CDR3 reads CASSLTSSNNEQFF. Written as DNA, the CDR3 is TGTGCCAGCAGCTTGACAAGTTCCAACAATGAGCAGTTCTTC.

This clone was observed a few times. The gene calls are TRBV19 and TRBJ1-4, with 7 positions matching TRBD1. CDR1 is LNHDA and CDR2 is SQIVND in the germline V gene (reference sequence). This CDR3 comprises 14 residues. V lost 4 bases and J lost 4; bases outside the gene matches: 3. As DNA, the CDR3 is TGTGCCAGTAGTAGAAACAGGGGTAATGAAAAACTGTTTTTT. Residues: CASSRNRGNEKLFF.

The V call is TRBV11-3, the J call TRBJ2-3; 15 bases are a match to TRBD2. The V gene end was trimmed by 0 bases and the J gene end by 7 bases; junction bases not matched to a gene: 11. The CDR3 sequence is 19 residues long. Looked up from germline, CDR1 is SGHNT and CDR2 is YENEEA. CDR3 sequence reads: CASSLDGPGLAGGRHTQYF. The CDR3 DNA is TGTGCCAGCAGCTTAGATGGGCCGGGACTAGCGGGGGGCCGGCATACGCAGTATTTT.

This chain connects TRBV13 to TRBJ2-5; TRBD1 might be the D (6 bases). The germline CDR1 and CDR2 sequences are PRHDT and FYEKMQ (reference sequence). This CDR3 spans 14 amino acids. V lost 0 bases to trimming and J lost 4 bases, with 9 bases between them. The CDR3 loop reads CASSLGGAGETQYF. CDR3 nucleotides: TGTGCCAGCAGCTTAGGGGGGGCGGGAGAGACCCAGTACTTC. Variable domain in full (rest from reference TRBV13 and TRBJ2-5): AAGVIQSPRHLIKEKRETATLKCYPIPRHDTVYWYQQGPGQDPQFLISFYEKMQSDKGSIPDRFSAQQFSDYHSELNMSSLELGDSALYFCASSLGGAGETQYFGPGTRLLVL.

This rearrangement joins TRBV7-3 to TRBJ2-3; a possible D gene is TRBD1 (5 bases). Deletions cut 4 bases from V and 6 bases from J, with 14 bases between. The CDR3 is 14 residues long. From germline, CDR1 is SGHTA and CDR2 FQGTGA. CDR3 protein: CASSWGQGLDTQYF. The CDR3 DNA sequence: TGTGCCAGCAGCTGGGGCCAAGGGCTGGATACGCAGTATTTT.

This clone was counted between two and nine times. The chain has TRBV15 and TRBJ1-5; D uncertain. V was cut by 5 bases and J by 2 bases, with 16 bases left in between. The CDR3 length is 16 residues. The V gene's germline CDR1 is LNHNV and CDR2 YYDKDF (reference sequence). CDR3 in amino acids: CATSPAGSGGNQPQHF. The CDR3 nucleotides are TGTGCCACCAGCCCGGCGGGATCGGGAGGCAATCAGCCCCAGCATTTT.

The V call is TRBV7-2, the J call TRBJ1-2, with a tentative D call TRBD1 (6 bases). V was clipped by 7 bases and J by 7 bases, with 28 bases between them. Germline CDR1 is SGHTA and CDR2 is FQGNSA. CDR3 length: 17 amino acids. DNA of the CDR3: TGTGCCAGCATTAACAGGGAAAAAGGGGGTTATGCACGTGGCTACACCTTC. Amino acid sequence: CASINREKGGYARGYTF.

This chain uses TRBV13 with TRBJ2-5, with a weak D call TRBD2 (6 bases). Per germline, CDR1 PRHDT and CDR2 FYEKMQ (reference sequence). Trimming shortened V by 5 bases and J by 3 bases, and 16 bases separated the two germline ends. This CDR3 comprises 15 residues. Written as DNA, the CDR3 is TGTGCCAGCAGCCTCGGGGAGGCAGACGAAGAGACCCAGTACTTC. It is translated as CASSLGEADEETQYF.

The chain recombines TRBV27 with TRBJ2-1; 13 bases are shared with TRBD2. CDR1 is MNHEY, CDR2 SMNVEV, per germline (reference sequence). V was clipped by 2 bases and J by 9 bases; unmatched bases: 10. The length of the CDR3 is 17 residues. The CDR3 nucleotides are TGTGCCAGCAGTTTACTCACTAGCGGGGGGGCCCGGGCTGAGCAGTTCTTC. Its protein is CASSLLTSGGARAEQFF.

The V call is TRBV4-2, the J call TRBJ2-5, with a weak D call TRBD2 (5 bases). The CDR3 covers 16 residues. With 0 bases removed from V and 5 bases from J, the gap between germline ends came to 16 bases. Germline V CDR1 and CDR2: LGHNA, YNFKEQ. CDR3 nucleotides: TGTGCCAGCAGCCAAGAGCGGGCTCTAGGTGGGGAGACCCAGTACTTC. As protein: CASSQERALGGETQYF.

A few counts support this clone. This rearrangement joins TRBV7-8 to TRBJ1-2; a weak D match, TRBD1 (5 bases). Per germline, CDR1 SGHVS and CDR2 FQNEAQ. Trimming removed 8 bases at V and 0 bases at J, with 13 bases between. The CDR3 has 14 amino acids. The CDR3 sequence is CASRGRAPNYGYTF. For the CDR3, the DNA is TGTGCCAGCCGGGGGAGGGCGCCTAACTATGGCTACACCTTC.

The rearrangement uses TRBV5-4 and TRBJ2-5, with 9 bases lining up with TRBD2. V dropped 4 bases and J dropped 5; count of bases not matched to a gene: 9. From germline, CDR1 is SGHNT and CDR2 YYREEE (reference sequence). The length of the CDR3 is 15 residues. The CDR3, as DNA: TGTGCCAGCAGCCGATTAGCGGGGGTACAGGAGACCCAGTACTTC. The encoded protein is CASSRLAGVQETQYF. The entire variable domain, with the rest obtained from reference TRBV5-4 and TRBJ2-5, is as follows: ETGVTQSPTHLIKTRGQQVTLRCSSQSGHNTVSWYQQALGQGPQFIFQYYREEENGRGNFPPRFSGLQFPNYSSELNVNALELDDSALYLCASSRLAGVQETQYFGPGTRLLVL.

The chain couples TRBV11-2 to TRBJ2-7; D ambiguous. V lost 0 bases to trimming and J lost 6 bases, with 12 bases between them. Germline V lookup: CDR1 SGHAT, CDR2 FQNNGV. The CDR3 consists of 14 residues. The CDR3 DNA is TGTGCCAGCAGCTTAGATGTGAGTCCTGGCGAGCAGTACTTC. Translation: CASSLDVSPGEQYF.

This clone was seen just once. The DNA is left out, because the CDR3 cannot be placed on it with certainty; the CDR3 is given as TCRdb lists it. The V gene is TRBV30, the J gene TRBJ1-2; the D call in the table, TRBD1, was not verified against the DNA. The CDR3 is 13 amino acids in total, end residues counted. Looked up from germline, CDR1 is GTSNPN and CDR2 is SVGIG (reference sequence). The CDR3 here is CAWRGQFFGGYTF.

The rearrangement links TRBV2 to TRBJ2-7, with 8 bases fitting TRBD1. Germline CDR1 and CDR2: SNHLY and FYNNEI. The ends lost 5 bases at V and 1 base at J; junction bases unmatched: 1. This CDR3 contains 13 residues. The CDR3 is CASSWDRSYEQYF. The CDR3 DNA sequence: TGTGCCAGCAGTTGGGACAGGTCCTACGAGCAGTACTTC.

Concerning this clone itself: Other DNA sequences of this sample code for an identical CDR3. The V call is TRBV18, the J call TRBJ1-2, with a possible D match to TRBD1 (6 bases). V dropped 3 bases and J dropped 1 base, with 6 bases sitting between them. This CDR3 region has 13 residues. Germline V gene data show CDR1 as KGHSH and CDR2 as LQKENI. For the CDR3, the DNA is TGTGCCAGCTCACCGGACAGTAACTATGGCTACACCTTC. It codes for CASSPDSNYGYTF.